Below are 16 T cell receptor beta chains sequenced from a single sample in a study of post-analysis software for immune sequencing data. Findings of the study overall: The five TRBV segments detected at higher frequency in patients than in controls included TRBV5-6, TRBV5-1 and TRBV20-1.

The antigens these receptors bind are not known. Researchers reported that TCR beta cDNA libraries carried unique molecular identifiers. TCRdb ran MiXCR on the PCR reads and lists one entry per CDR3 protein. The repertoire includes roughly 800,000 distinct CDR3 sequences, roughly 27% of them detected once, and more than 0.55% sits in the top ten. What was sequenced was blood. All receptors derive from a girl aged 10-17 years with multiple sclerosis.

This clonotype was detected only a few times. CDR3 loop: CSVDSPGTSGSTDTQYF. The CDR3 DNA sequence: TGCAGCGTTGATAGCCCCGGGACTAGCGGTAGCACAGATACGCAGTATTTT. The genes are TRBV29-1 and TRBJ2-3; 11 positions agree with TRBD2. The CDR3 consists of 17 residues. Per the germline V gene, CDR1 is SQVTM and CDR2 is ANQGSEA. Germline trimming cut 3 bases from V and 0 bases from J; bases unmatched to any gene: 8.

This clonotype was observed many times. The CDR3 nucleotides read TGCAGCGTTGAAGATCAGGACGGCGGCTACGAGCAGTACTTC. Translated: CSVEDQDGGYEQYF. J is TRBJ2-7 and V is TRBV29-1; D gene unclear. The CDR3 has 14 residues. Trimming cost V 0 bases and J 3 bases, with 12 bases left between them. CDR1 and CDR2 from the germline V gene are SQVTM and ANQGSEA.

This clonotype was recorded a few times. The chain uses TRBV12-3 or TRBV12-4 and TRBJ2-5; tentatively, D is TRBD1 or TRBD2 (5 bases each). Trimming shortened V by 5 bases and J by 5 bases, and 18 bases separated the two germline ends. The CDR3 totals 15 residues. In nucleotides, the CDR3 is TGTGCCAGCAGTCTCCGGGACCGCAGGCGGGAGACCCAGTACTTC. Translated, it gives CASSLRDRRRETQYF.

This clonotype has more than one count but fewer than ten. The rearrangement joins TRBV28 to TRBJ2-3, with 10 positions matching TRBD2. This CDR3 spans 17 amino acids. V gave up 7 bases and J gave up 5 bases; unmatched junction bases: 15. CDR1 is MDHEN, CDR2 SYDVKM, per germline. The CDR3 sequence: CASKSTTGLAGVDTQYF. In DNA, the CDR3 is TGTGCCAGCAAGTCGACCACCGGGCTAGCGGGAGTAGATACGCAGTATTTT.

V and J are TRBV29-1 and TRBJ2-5; D is possibly TRBD1 (5 bases). The CDR3 loop spans 12 amino acids. Germline loops: CDR1 SQVTM, CDR2 ANQGSEA. Trimming stripped 7 bases from V and 2 bases from J, with 11 bases between. CDR3 sequence: CSASTGQETQYF. The CDR3 DNA sequence: TGCAGCGCTTCCACAGGACAAGAGACCCAGTACTTC.

The chain employs TRBV24-1 and TRBJ2-4; TRBD2 aligns across 13 bases. CDR3 length: 15 amino acids. V lost 2 bases to trimming and J lost 9 bases; unmatched junction nucleotides: 3. CDR1 KGHDR and CDR2 SFDVKD come from the germline V gene. The CDR3 DNA is TGTGCCACCAGTGATTCGACTAGCGGGAGGACCATTCAGTACTTC. Its translation: CATSDSTSGRTIQYF.

This clonotype was counted a few times. V gene TRBV7-2 combines with J gene TRBJ2-5; TRBD2 aligns across 9 bases. The J call could be wrong; TRBJ2-7 is a better fit for the DNA end. Germline CDR1 reads SGHTA; CDR2 reads FQGNSA. The CDR3 sequence is 16 residues long. CDR3 nucleotide sequence: TGTGCCAGCAGCCTCTTGGGGGGCGCAGCGGGAGGCGAGCAGTACTTC. Protein: CASSLLGGAAGGEQYF.

This clonotype was counted between two and nine times. This chain connects TRBV7-2 to TRBJ2-1; D might be TRBD1 or TRBD2, each matching 5 bases. Germline V gene lookup returns CDR1 SGHTA and CDR2 FQGNSA. V was clipped by 4 bases and J by 4 bases, with 14 bases between them. The CDR3 runs to 15 residues. CDR3 bases: TGTGCCAGCAGCTCCCTAGGTGGGGGATACAATGAGCAGTTCTTC. It is translated as CASSSLGGGYNEQFF.

Details on this clonotype: One end of the junction fails to match germline, which may point to a read error. The chain has TRBV29-1 and TRBJ2-1, with 7 positions matching TRBD2. In germline, CDR1 is SQVTM, CDR2 ANQGSEA. This CDR3 spans 16 amino acids. CDR3 nucleotide sequence: TGCAGCGTCGAAGGGGTGGGGGGGGTTTCCTACAATGAGCAGTTCTTC. Protein product: CSVEGVGGVSYNEQFF.

This clonotype was counted a few times. Germline and junction disagree at one end, which may indicate a read error. This rearrangement joins TRBV11-3 to TRBJ2-1, with TRBD2 matching 11 bases. Germline CDR1 is SGHNT and CDR2 is YENEEA. CDR3 length equals 16 residues. The CDR3 DNA is TGTGCCAGCAGCTTAGGACTAGCGGGACGCGACAATGGGCAGTTCTTC. This translates into CASSLGLAGRDNGQFF.

The gene calls are TRBV20-1 and TRBJ2-7, with 14 nucleotides matching TRBD2. Germline loops: CDR1 DFQATT, CDR2 SNEGSKA (reference sequence). V was clipped by 1 base and J by 7 bases; unmatched bases: 21. The CDR3 has 20 amino acids. CDR3 sequence reads: CSARVRQGGTSGSMNNEQYF. CDR3 coding DNA: TGCAGTGCTAGAGTTAGGCAGGGGGGGACTAGCGGGAGTATGAACAATGAGCAGTACTTC.

Only a few counts were recorded for this clonotype. One end of the junction varies from germline; a read error may be responsible. V gene TRBV19 combines with J gene TRBJ2-1; possible D gene TRBD1, 6 bases. The CDR3 totals 12 residues. Germline V lookup: CDR1 LNHDA, CDR2 SQIVND (reference sequence). The CDR3 region is CASSVDRNEQFF. The CDR3 DNA reads as TGTGCCAGTAGTGTAGACAGGAATGAGCAGTTCTTC.

The rearrangement links TRBV20-1 to TRBJ2-1; D might be TRBD2 (6 bases). The V end lost 5 bases, the J end lost 4 bases, and 18 bases lay between the germline ends. Germline-derived CDR1 and CDR2 are DFQATT and SNEGSKA (reference sequence). This CDR3 comprises 15 residues. The CDR3 sequence is CSAGGSVRGYNEQFF. For the CDR3, the DNA is TGCAGTGCTGGGGGGTCTGTTCGCGGATACAATGAGCAGTTCTTC.

This clonotype was counted a single time. The chain has TRBV5-1 and TRBJ2-3; 14 bases fit TRBD2. The CDR3 is 16 amino acids. CDR1 SGHRS and CDR2 YFSETQ come from the germline V gene. Trimming removed 2 bases from V and 4 bases from J; junction bases left unmatched: 3. This CDR3 is CASSFPTSGGADTQYF. In DNA, the CDR3 is TGCGCCAGCAGCTTCCCGACTAGCGGGGGGGCAGATACGCAGTATTTT.

The table lists this clonotype with a few counts. This may come from a read error, since a much larger clone is one base off. The chain carries TRBV20-1 and TRBJ2-7, with 11 bases aligning to TRBD2. Germline trimming cut 6 bases from V and 7 bases from J; bases unmatched to any gene: 14. Germline CDR1 DFQATT, CDR2 SNEGSKA (reference sequence). There are 15 residues in the CDR3. The CDR3 loop reads CSASRLAGSYNEQYF. The DNA of the CDR3 is TGCAGTGCCTCCAGACTAGCGGGATCCTACAATGAGCAGTACTTC.

In this sample, this clonotype turned up a few times. The chain combines TRBV5-1 with TRBJ2-5; D not certain. The CDR3 length is 14 residues. With 5 bases removed from V and 5 bases from J, the gap between germline ends came to 16 bases. Germline assignment: CDR1 SGHRS and CDR2 YFSETQ. The DNA of the CDR3 is TGCGCCAGCAGTCGAGACCCGGTGGGGGAGACCCAGTACTTC. Protein sequence: CASSRDPVGETQYF.